This T cell receptor beta chain was sequenced in a study of CXCR3-negative and CXCR3-positive naive CD8 T cells (dated by TCRdb to between 2019 and 2020). Study-wide context: Roughly 130 million TRB reads were obtained in total, roughly 1.5 +/- 0.3 million reads per library. Naive subsets from 5 or 6 donors and memory cells from 3 donors were included in the TRBV-TRBJ cluster analysis. Diversity and physicochemical repertoire analyses were performed on 11 donors pooled from two independent experiments.

Sequencing relied on a NextSeq 550. The Human TCR Profiling Kit (MiLaboratory) was used to make UMI-labeled 5' RACE TRB cDNA libraries. cDNA synthesis used the entire amount of extracted RNA, and PCR amplification then used the entire amount of cDNA produced. Libraries were prepared in parallel with an identical number of PCR cycles. As for the authors' bioinformatics: About 57,000 +/- 9,900 unique UMI-labeled TRB cDNA molecules per library were extracted with MIGEC and MiXCR, with at least two reads per UMI required. On average, each library contained about 40,000 +/- 10,000 functional in-frame TRB CDR3 nucleotide clonotypes without stop codons. After downsampling to 5000 UMI-labeled TRB molecules per sample, diversity metrics such as normalized Shannon-Wiener and Chao1 were calculated in VDJtools. Clonotype-size-weighted physicochemical properties of the central five CDR3 residues (interaction energy, strength, volume and Kidera factor 4) were computed in VDJtools. Following TCRdb reprocessing, every CDR3 protein sequence forms one entry, and DNA is not provided. The V and J calls come from TCRdb's annotation, not from the publication. This sample's table carries around 120,000 distinct CDR3 sequences. Clones ranked in the top ten supply about 0.62% of the sample.

Each CD8+ T cell subset was flow-sorted in triplicate, and 300,000 to 350,000 cells per subset were placed directly into RLT lysis buffer. To keep memory contaminants out, a stringent definition of naive CD8+ T cells was applied: CD45RO-CCR7+CD27+CD95-. Peripheral blood mononuclear cells were isolated from buffy coats using standard density gradient centrifugation. Naive CXCR3-negative and CXCR3-positive CD8+ T cells were flow-sorted on a FACSAria III. Total RNA was extracted from sorted cells using an RNeasy Mini Kit. As for this clonotype: No cognate antigen has been identified for it.

What the research found in general, with its limitations: Surface CD5, linked to self-reactivity in mice, was comparable between naive subsets; TCR interaction strength was therefore also inferred from TRB CDR3 physicochemical properties. Compared with CXCR3-negative naive cells, CXCR3-positive naive cells had TRB CDR3s with higher hydrophobicity (lower Kidera factor 4), lower energy, and higher strength and volume indices. Both naive subsets had comparably high repertoire diversity, while memory CD8+ T cells had much lower repertoire diversity. CXCR3 expression partially decreased after cryopreservation, so most assays used freshly isolated PBMCs. Naive CXCR3-negative and CXCR3-positive cells from the same donor showed similar TRBV-TRBJ usage, whereas memory cells showed distinct patterns.

This TCR was recovered from a human donor in good health. Some clones in this sample may be carry-over from other donors' samples. Material: naive CXCR3+ CD8+ T cells from blood. This sample's cell subset or site label indicates: CD45RO-CCR7+CD27+CD95- naive CD8+ T cells expressing CXCR3 (TNR3+).

The CDR3 region reads CASSLAQGAQAFF. The chain joins TRBV12-3 or TRBV12-4 to TRBJ1-1; TCRdb reports TRBD1, a call that lacks DNA to check it against. The CDR3 contains 13 residues, cysteine and phenylalanine counted. Only the protein sequence is given.